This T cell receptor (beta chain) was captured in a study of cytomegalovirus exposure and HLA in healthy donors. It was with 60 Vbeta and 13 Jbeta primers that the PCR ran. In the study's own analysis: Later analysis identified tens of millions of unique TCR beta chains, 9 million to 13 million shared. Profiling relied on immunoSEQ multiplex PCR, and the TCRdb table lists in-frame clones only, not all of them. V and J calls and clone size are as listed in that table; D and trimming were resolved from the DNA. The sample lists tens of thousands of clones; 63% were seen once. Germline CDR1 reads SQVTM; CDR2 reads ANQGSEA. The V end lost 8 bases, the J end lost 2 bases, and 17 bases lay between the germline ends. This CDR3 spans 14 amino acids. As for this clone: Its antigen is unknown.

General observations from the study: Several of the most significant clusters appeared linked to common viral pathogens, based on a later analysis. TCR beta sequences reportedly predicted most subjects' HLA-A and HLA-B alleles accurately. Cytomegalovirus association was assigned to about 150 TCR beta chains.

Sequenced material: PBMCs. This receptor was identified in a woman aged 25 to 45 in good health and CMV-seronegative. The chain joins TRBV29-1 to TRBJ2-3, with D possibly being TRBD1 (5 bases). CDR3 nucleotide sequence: TGCAGCTATTATGCCGGCAGGGCCACAGATACGCAGTATTTT. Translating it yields CSYYAGRATDTQYF.